The 12 T cell receptor beta chains listed next were all sequenced from one sample in a study of T cell responses to AZD1222 COVID-19 vaccine. The protocol was immunoSEQ multiplex PCR, while the TCRdb copy is restricted to in-frame clones and leaves out a portion. Of more than 80,000 clones detected, 90% appear once; the ten largest clones hold less than 6%. Sample: peripheral blood, taken on day 0 of AZD1222 vaccination. Source of these receptors: an adult in good health.

This clone was counted once. V gene TRBV9 combines with J gene TRBJ2-2; D is ambiguous. Germline CDR1 SGDLS, CDR2 YYNGEE. The CDR3 has 14 amino acids. Trimming took 6 bases from V and 6 from J, leaving 15 bases between them. DNA of the CDR3: TGTGCCAGCACCCTGCACGAGTCCCCCGGGGAGCTGTTTTTT. Protein sequence: CASTLHESPGELFF.

The chain combines TRBV11-1 with TRBJ2-1, with D possibly being TRBD2 (6 bases). The germline V gene encodes CDR1 SGHAT and CDR2 FQDESV (reference sequence). The CDR3 extends over 14 amino acids. V was pared by 5 bases and J by 1 base, with 9 bases between. The CDR3 reads CASSRGTSYNEQFF. As DNA, the CDR3 is TGTGCCAGCAGCCGAGGGACTTCCTACAATGAGCAGTTCTTC.

About this clone: No DNA is shown, since the ends of the CDR3 on it are uncertain; the CDR3 is the one TCRdb lists. The chain has TRBV5-1 and TRBJ2-2; TRBD2 is the table's D call and was not checked against the DNA. Ends included, the CDR3 has 18 residues. Germline V lookup: CDR1 SGHRS, CDR2 YFSETQ. CDR3 protein: CASSTSASGRAGSGELFF.

The chain combines TRBV5-5 with TRBJ1-1, with D possibly being TRBD1 (6 bases). Trimming took off 2 bases at V and 2 bases at J, with 10 bases between the two ends. The germline gives CDR1 SGHKS, CDR2 YYEKEE (reference sequence). The CDR3 consists of 14 residues. CDR3 coding DNA: TGTGCCAGCAGCTTCGGACAGACAAACACTGAAGCTTTCTTT. Translated: CASSFGQTNTEAFF.

This clone has only one observation. CDR3 sequence: CASSATLGTLNGEKLFF. In DNA, the CDR3 is TGTGCCAGCAGTGCTACCTTAGGGACTTTAAATGGGGAAAAACTGTTTTTT. V and J are TRBV27 and TRBJ1-4; D might be TRBD1 (5 bases). Germline CDR1 MNHEY, CDR2 SMNVEV (reference sequence). V was trimmed by 5 bases and J by 8 bases, leaving 24 bases between them. This CDR3 region has 17 residues.

The chain links TRBV18 to TRBJ2-7, with a possible D match to TRBD1 (6 bases). This CDR3 has 15 amino acids. Germline V gene lookup returns CDR1 KGHSH and CDR2 LQKENI. V lost 3 bases and J lost 0, with 12 bases in between. CDR3: CASSPPQGNSYEQYF. The DNA of the CDR3 is TGTGCCAGCTCACCCCCTCAGGGGAACTCCTACGAGCAGTACTTC. Variable domain in full (rest from reference TRBV18 and TRBJ2-7): NAGVMQNPRHLVRRRGQEARLRCSPMKGHSHVYWYRQLPEEGLKFMVYLQKENIIDESGMPKERFSAEFPKEGPSILRIQQVVRGDSAAYFCASSPPQGNSYEQYFGPGTRLTVT.

The rearrangement joins TRBV4-3 to TRBJ2-2; 8 bases match TRBD1. The ends lost 4 bases at V and 7 bases at J; junction bases unmatched: 11. The CDR3 runs 16 residues. The germline gives CDR1 LGHNA, CDR2 YSLEER. This chain's CDR3 is CASSLSDRVRGGELFF. In DNA, the CDR3 is TGCGCCAGCAGCCTTTCGGACAGGGTTCGAGGCGGGGAGCTGTTTTTT.

The chain couples TRBV14 to TRBJ1-1; tentatively, D is TRBD1 (5 bases). The CDR3 totals 15 residues. Germline CDR1 and CDR2: SGHDN and FVKESK. Trimming cost V 4 bases and J 3 bases, with 15 bases left between them. CDR3 sequence: CASSRGGTVYTEAFF. In nucleotides, the CDR3 is TGTGCCAGCAGCCGGGGAGGGACGGTCTACACTGAAGCTTTCTTT.

This clone was seen just once. The chain recombines TRBV6-1 with TRBJ1-6, with no clear D. Germline assignment: CDR1 MNHNS and CDR2 SASEGT. The CDR3 sequence is 14 residues long. Deletions cut 0 bases from V and 8 bases from J, with 8 bases between. CDR3 DNA: TGTGCCAGCAGTGAAGCTTGGCGCGATTCACCCCTCCACTTT. Amino acids: CASSEAWRDSPLHF.

The chain recombines TRBV7-9 with TRBJ1-1; D is possibly TRBD1 (5 bases). V lost 5 bases and J lost 2, with 9 bases in between. The CDR3 runs 13 residues. Germline CDR1 SEHNR, CDR2 FQNEAQ (reference sequence). CDR3 coding DNA: TGTGCCAGCAGCCGACAGATAAACACTGAAGCTTTCTTT. It is translated as CASSRQINTEAFF.

The chain has TRBV9 and TRBJ1-5; 7 bases line up with TRBD1. Unmatched junction bases numbered 7, after V lost 3 bases and J lost 7 bases. Germline lookup yields CDR1 SGDLS and CDR2 YYNGEE. This CDR3 comprises 14 residues. The CDR3 loop is CASSATGEGQPQHF. CDR3 DNA sequence: TGTGCCAGCAGCGCCACAGGGGAGGGGCAGCCCCAGCATTTT.

This clone came up once. This chain links TRBV5-1 with TRBJ1-1; D gene ambiguous. Trimming removed 6 bases at V and 4 bases at J, with 10 bases between. The germline V gene has CDR1 SGHRS and CDR2 YFSETQ. The CDR3 runs to 12 residues. DNA for the CDR3: TGCGCCAGCAAAGGAGTTGGCACTGAAGCTTTCTTT. It codes for CASKGVGTEAFF.